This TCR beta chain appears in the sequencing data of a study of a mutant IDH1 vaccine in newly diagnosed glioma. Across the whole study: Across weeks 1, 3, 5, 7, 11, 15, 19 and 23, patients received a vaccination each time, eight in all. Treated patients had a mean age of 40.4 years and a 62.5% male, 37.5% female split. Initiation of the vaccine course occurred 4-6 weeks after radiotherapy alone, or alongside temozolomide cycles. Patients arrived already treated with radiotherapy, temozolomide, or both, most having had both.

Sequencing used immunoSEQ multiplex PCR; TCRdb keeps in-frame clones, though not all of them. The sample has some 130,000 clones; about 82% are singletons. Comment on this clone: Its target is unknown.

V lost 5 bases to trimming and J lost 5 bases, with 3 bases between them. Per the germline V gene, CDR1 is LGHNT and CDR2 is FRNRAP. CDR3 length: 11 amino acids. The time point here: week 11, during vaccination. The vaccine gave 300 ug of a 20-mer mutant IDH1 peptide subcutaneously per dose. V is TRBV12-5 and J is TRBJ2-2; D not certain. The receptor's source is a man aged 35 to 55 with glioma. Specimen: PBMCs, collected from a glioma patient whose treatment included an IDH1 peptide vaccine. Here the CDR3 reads CASGRTGELFF. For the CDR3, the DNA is TGTGCTAGTGGTCGGACCGGGGAGCTGTTTTTT.